Each of the 15 T cell receptor beta chains below was sequenced from the same sample in a study of beta chain features in type 1 diabetes. The study reverse transcribed the entire isolated RNA, so it sequenced expressed TCRB transcripts. Repertoires were generated with immunoSEQ multiplex PCR, while TCRdb's copy carries only in-frame clones and drops some. The table includes roughly 170,000 clones, about 13% detected once. Sequenced input: central memory CD4+ T cells from blood. The receptors originated from a woman aged 18 to 35 in good health.

The chain carries TRBV11-3 and TRBJ1-1; D is perhaps TRBD1 (5 bases). V was trimmed by 5 bases and J by 11 bases, leaving 18 bases between them. CDR1 is SGHNT and CDR2 is YENEEA in the germline V gene. The length of the CDR3 is 13 residues. CDR3 loop: CASSRELSGVAFF. The CDR3 bases are TGTGCCAGCAGCCGAGAGCTTTCGGGGGTGGCTTTCTTT.

The rearrangement uses TRBV15 and TRBJ2-5; D is undetermined. Per the germline V gene, CDR1 is LNHNV and CDR2 is YYDKDF (reference sequence). This CDR3 is built from 15 residues. Trimming cost V 9 bases and J 5 bases, with 22 bases left between them. In nucleotides, the CDR3 is TGTGCCACTAGCTCGGGTCGAGCTAAGGTGGAGACCCAGTACTTC. Residues: CATSSGRAKVETQYF.

This clone was observed many times. The J gene is TRBJ2-7, the V gene TRBV27, with TRBD2 matching over 12 bases. The CDR3 has 14 amino acids. The germline V gene has CDR1 MNHEY and CDR2 SMNVEV (reference sequence). Unmatched junction bases numbered 5, after V lost 5 bases and J lost 6 bases. The DNA of the CDR3 is TGTGCCAGCAGTATGACTAGCGGGAGTCTCGAGCAGTACTTC. Translated, it gives CASSMTSGSLEQYF.

The sample holds a few counts of this clone. This sequence joins TRBV14 and TRBJ2-7; 7 nucleotides line up with TRBD1. V lost 5 bases, J lost 7 bases, and 5 bases stayed unmatched. Looked up from germline, CDR1 is SGHDN and CDR2 is FVKESK. The CDR3 contains 12 residues. The CDR3 DNA sequence: TGTGCCAGCAGCTCACAGGGGCTTGAGCAGTACTTC. Encoded protein: CASSSQGLEQYF.

The chain joins TRBV18 to TRBJ2-7, with 8 bases aligning to TRBD1. The junction had 2 bases not matched to a gene; V was cut back by 4 bases and J by 3 bases. The CDR3 length is 13 residues. The V gene's germline CDR1 is KGHSH and CDR2 LQKENI. CDR3 DNA sequence: TGTGCCAGCTCACGAGGGACAGGCTACGAGCAGTACTTC. This gives the protein CASSRGTGYEQYF. The whole variable domain, remainder taken from reference TRBV18 and TRBJ2-7, is NAGVMQNPRHLVRRRGQEARLRCSPMKGHSHVYWYRQLPEEGLKFMVYLQKENIIDESGMPKERFSAEFPKEGPSILRIQQVVRGDSAAYFCASSRGTGYEQYFGPGTRLTVT.

This clone was recorded at least ten times. V is TRBV7-2 and J is TRBJ1-1; D is unresolved. CDR3 size: 14 residues. V gave up 4 bases and J gave up 5 bases, with 14 bases separating them. The germline V gene has CDR1 SGHTA and CDR2 FQGNSA. The CDR3 coding sequence is TGTGCCAGCAGCTCGACCGGGCCGGGGACTGAAGCTTTCTTT. Its protein product is CASSSTGPGTEAFF.

The chain employs TRBV2 and TRBJ1-5, with a weak D call TRBD1 (5 bases). Germline V gene lookup returns CDR1 SNHLY and CDR2 FYNNEI. Trimming cost V 3 bases and J 4 bases, with 10 bases left between them. The CDR3 is 14 residues long. CDR3: CASSDRGGNQPQHF. The CDR3 DNA sequence: TGTGCCAGCAGTGACCGGGGGGGGAATCAGCCCCAGCATTTT.

The V call is TRBV5-1, the J call TRBJ1-1; D is ambiguous. V was clipped by 4 bases and J by 3 bases, with 19 bases between them. This CDR3 has 16 residues. Germline CDR1 is SGHRS and CDR2 is YFSETQ. CDR3 residues: CASSPIVGLRDTEAFF. CDR3 in DNA: TGCGCCAGCAGCCCCATAGTAGGATTGCGGGACACTGAAGCTTTCTTT. The variable domain in full, completed from reference TRBV5-1 and TRBJ1-1, reads KAGVTQTPRYLIKTRGQQVTLSCSPISGHRSVSWYQQTPGQGLQFLFEYFSETQRNKGNFPGRFSGRQFSNSRSEMNVSTLELGDSALYLCASSPIVGLRDTEAFFGQGTRLTVV.

This clone was observed a handful of times. V gene TRBV5-4 combines with J gene TRBJ2-2; 9 bases map to TRBD1. The V gene end was trimmed by 2 bases and the J gene end by 6 bases; junction bases not matched to a gene: 5. Germline lookup yields CDR1 SGHNT and CDR2 YYREEE (reference sequence). The CDR3 spans 15 residues. DNA for the CDR3: TGTGCCAGCAGCTTTGGGACAGGGCGAGCCGGGGAGCTGTTTTTT. Encoded protein: CASSFGTGRAGELFF.

In this sample, this clone turned up a few times. CDR3 DNA sequence: TGTGCCAGCTCACCTTCCGGGGGTGCAGGAGAGACCCAGTACTTC. As protein: CASSPSGGAGETQYF. The chain links TRBV18 to TRBJ2-5, with D perhaps matching TRBD2 (6 bases). V dropped 3 bases and J dropped 4 bases, with 15 bases sitting between them. CDR1 and CDR2 from the germline V gene are KGHSH and LQKENI. The CDR3 has 15 residues.

This clone was observed a few times. Other DNA sequences in this sample translate to the same CDR3. V is TRBV9 and J is TRBJ1-2; the match to TRBD1 covers 8 bases. Trimming at V came to 3 bases and at J to 3 bases, leaving 4 bases not matched to a gene. Looked up from germline, CDR1 is SGDLS and CDR2 is YYNGEE. The CDR3 sequence is 14 residues long. The CDR3 is CASSDGQGDYGYTF. The CDR3 DNA reads as TGTGCCAGCAGCGACGGACAGGGAGACTATGGCTACACCTTC.

This clone was detected a few times. The CDR3 DNA reads TGCGCCAGCAGTATCCCAGGCCGGACAGGCGAGCAGTACTTC. This encodes CASSIPGRTGEQYF. The rearrangement uses TRBV23-1 and TRBJ2-7; 7 nucleotides match TRBD1. TRBV23-1 is labeled an ORF, and its function is uncertain. The V gene end was trimmed by 5 bases and the J gene end by 6 bases; junction bases not matched to a gene: 10. CDR3 length equals 14 residues.

This chain connects TRBV4-3 to TRBJ2-2, with D tentatively TRBD2 (6 bases). CDR1 is LGHNA, CDR2 YSLEER, per germline. Trimming stripped 1 base from V and 5 bases from J, with 11 bases between. CDR3 size: 15 residues. The DNA of the CDR3 is TGCGCCAGCAGCCAAGCCCCGGGGGATACCGGGGAGCTGTTTTTT. As protein: CASSQAPGDTGELFF.

The V and J genes are TRBV7-9 and TRBJ2-1; 14 bases are a match to TRBD2. The germline V gene has CDR1 SEHNR and CDR2 FQNEAQ (reference sequence). V gave up 5 bases and J gave up 10 bases; unmatched junction bases: 7. This CDR3 contains 15 residues. The DNA for the CDR3 is TGTGCCAGCAGCGCGACTAGCGGGAGGGCCCGGGAGCAGTTCTTC. Its translation is CASSATSGRAREQFF. The entire variable domain, with the rest obtained from reference TRBV7-9 and TRBJ2-1, is as follows: DTGVSQNPRHKITKRGQNVTFRCDPISEHNRLYWYRQTLGQGPEFLTYFQNEAQLEKSRLLSDRFSAERPKGSFSTLEIQRTEQGDSAMYLCASSATSGRAREQFFGPGTRLTVL.

There are a few counts of this clone. This chain links TRBV29-1 with TRBJ1-1; 7 bases are a match to TRBD1. The CDR3 consists of 15 residues. Trimming at V came to 8 bases and at J to 3 bases, leaving 15 bases not matched to a gene. Germline V lookup: CDR1 SQVTM, CDR2 ANQGSEA. The CDR3 bases are TGCAGCAGTAGTACAGGGGCTCAATATGACACTGAAGCTTTCTTT. Translated, it gives CSSSTGAQYDTEAFF.